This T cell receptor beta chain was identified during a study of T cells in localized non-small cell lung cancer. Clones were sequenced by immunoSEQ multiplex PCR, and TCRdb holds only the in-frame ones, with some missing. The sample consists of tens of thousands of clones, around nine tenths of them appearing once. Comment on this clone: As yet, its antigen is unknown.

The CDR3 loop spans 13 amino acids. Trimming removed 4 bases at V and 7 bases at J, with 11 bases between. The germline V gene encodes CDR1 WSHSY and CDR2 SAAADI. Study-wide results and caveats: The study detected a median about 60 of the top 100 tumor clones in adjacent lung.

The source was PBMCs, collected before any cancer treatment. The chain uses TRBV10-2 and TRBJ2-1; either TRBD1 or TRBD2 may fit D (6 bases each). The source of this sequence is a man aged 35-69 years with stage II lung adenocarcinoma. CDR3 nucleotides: TGCGCCAGCAGTGCGCAGGGGAGGAATGAGCAGTTCTTC. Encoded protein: CASSAQGRNEQFF.